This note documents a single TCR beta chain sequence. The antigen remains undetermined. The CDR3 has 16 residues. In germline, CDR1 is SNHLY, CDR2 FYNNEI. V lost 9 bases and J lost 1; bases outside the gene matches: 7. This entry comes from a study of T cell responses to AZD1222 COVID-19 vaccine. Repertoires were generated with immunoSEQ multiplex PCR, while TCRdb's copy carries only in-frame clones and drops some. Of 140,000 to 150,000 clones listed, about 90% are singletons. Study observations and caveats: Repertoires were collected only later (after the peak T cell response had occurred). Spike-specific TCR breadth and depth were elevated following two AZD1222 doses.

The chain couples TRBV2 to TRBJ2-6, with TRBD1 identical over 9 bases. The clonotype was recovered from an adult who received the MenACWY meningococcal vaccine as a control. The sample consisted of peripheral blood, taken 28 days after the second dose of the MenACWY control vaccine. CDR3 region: CASVRDRVSGANVLTF. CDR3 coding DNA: TGTGCCAGTGTCCGGGACAGGGTATCTGGGGCCAACGTCCTGACTTTC.